This TCR beta chain was profiled in a study of T cells in narcolepsy. Findings of the study overall: Comparing one patient's CSF and blood CD4+ clonotypes highlighted HCRT- and TRIB2-specific autoreactive clonotypes.

Concerning this clone itself: What it binds is unknown.

Here immunoSEQ multiplex PCR was the method, and the copy in TCRdb shows in-frame clones only, minus some. Here the sample spans around 30,000 clones, over 75% being singletons. The V and J ends lost 0 bases and 2 bases, in that order; junction bases with no gene match: 12. The CDR3 loop spans 20 amino acids. The germline V gene encodes CDR1 LGHNA and CDR2 YNFKEQ. Sequenced sample: CD45RA- memory CD4+ T cells from PBMCs. This clonotype originated in a human donor with narcolepsy. The gene calls are TRBV4-2 and TRBJ2-3; TRBD2 aligns across 12 bases. The CDR3 sequence is CASSQDPFKTSGGFTDTQYF. CDR3 sequence (DNA): TGTGCCAGCAGCCAAGATCCCTTCAAGACTAGCGGGGGATTCACAGATACGCAGTATTTT.